Detailed here is one TCR beta chain. This clone has more than one count but fewer than ten. There is no known antigen for this receptor. No much larger clone exists at a distance of one base, and base qualities are not known. V is clipped by 0 bases and J by 4 bases, and the sequence between their germline boundaries is 13 bases long. Its CDR3 holds 15 amino acids, cysteine through phenylalanine. The only DNA kept is the CDR3, 45 bases in frame from the first base. CDR1 and CDR2 were assigned from the germline V gene as SGHRS and YFSETQ. The Qiagen DNeasy kit was used to extract genomic DNA from unsorted PBMCs and from the negatively selected CD4+ and CD8+ fractions. TCR beta CDR3 regions were amplified by immunoSEQ multiplex PCR using primers annealing to V and J segments. A synthetic immune receptor repertoire was used to minimize amplification bias, and any residual bias was removed computationally once sequencing was done. For the original study's pipeline: Repertoire diversity was quantified as the Shannon entropy index using custom Python scripts. Unsorted, CD4+ and CD8+ repertoires were examined separately, except in combined analyses, for which CD4+ and CD8+ sequences were merged in silico. Clonal expansion was defined as a frequency increase of at least 2-fold after treatment compared with C1D1, and clones undetected at baseline were assigned a pseudocount of 0.5. Clones with 0 or 1 copy at C1D1 were classified as singleton clones, and clones with 2 or more copies were classified as non-singleton clones. Clones expanded in unsorted samples were labelled as CD4+, CD8+ or unknown by matching protein sequences in sorted samples from the same patient. Wilcoxon tests on paired samples were used to test diversity changes from C1D1 to C4D1. Imported from immuneACCESS, the table was reduced by TCRdb to in-frame sequences with V and J called. These copies leave out some clones; in studies compared against another copy, an unresolved V gene accounts for under half, and the cause of the remainder is not known. Clone size and the V and J calls come from that table; the DNA yielded D and trimming. The sample has approximately 93,000 clones on record, roughly 73% of them singletons. 9.4% of the sample belongs to the ten largest clones.

Interpreted using the paper, the time point label stands for: cycle 4 day 1 (C4D1), after more than 5 weeks of nivolumab. Every trial patient had relapsed following autologous stem cell transplantation, and prior brentuximab vedotin exposure was what differed among cohorts A, B and C. A total of around 59 patients with relapsed/refractory classical Hodgkin lymphoma made up the trial cohort, and each patient's best overall response was complete response, partial response or progressive disease. Single-agent nivolumab was administered to trial patients in the multi-cohort phase II CheckMate 205 trial. Best overall response was determined by an independent review committee according to the 2007 International Working Group response criteria. Trial PBMCs were collected immediately before nivolumab initiation (C1D1) and during therapy at cycle 2 day 1 and cycle 4 day 1. After peripheral blood was drawn into 8 mL Vacutainer Cell Preparation Tubes, PBMCs were isolated by centrifugation and then cryopreserved.

This specimen belongs to a study of PD-1 blockade in classical Hodgkin lymphoma (dated by TCRdb to the early 2020s). About the full investigation: Nivolumab dosing was 3 mg/kg intravenously every 2 weeks, continuing until either disease progression or unacceptable toxicity. A peripheral blood immune signature of response to PD-1 blockade in classical Hodgkin lymphoma was defined using TCR beta sequencing and CyTOF.

Summary of the overall study and its limitations: The study covered only a single clinical trial cohort, and the causes of the repertoire differences, possibly disease activity or prior therapy, were still not defined. By C4D1, a significant rise was seen in CD4+ TCR diversity but not in CD8+ TCR diversity (p=0.0027 vs p=0.16), and the rise was most apparent among complete responders (p=0.02). Diversity was lower in patients who began nivolumab less than 1 year after ASCT, so these patients were left out of later analyses to avoid confounding by immune reconstitution. Baseline TCR diversity was reported to be lower in newly diagnosed patients than in healthy donors and to be lower still in relapsed/refractory patients. Trial patients achieving complete response had baseline diversity similar to newly diagnosed patients, whereas partial responders and progressors had significantly lower diversity.

This sequence was found in a human donor with classical Hodgkin lymphoma. The sequencing used peripheral blood mononuclear cells (PBMCs), collected before the fourth cycle of nivolumab. The chain is made from TRBV5-1 and TRBJ1-2; the D gene is perhaps TRBD1, on 5 matching bases. The nucleotides read TGCGCCAGCAGCTTGGAGGTCTCGGGGACCTATGGCTACACCTTC. It encodes CASSLEVSGTYGYTF.